A single T cell receptor beta chain is shown here with its context. What it binds is unknown. The data were produced by immunoSEQ multiplex PCR, yet TCRdb's version contains in-frame clones alone and is incomplete. The sample has 95,000 to 150,000 clones; less than 95% are singletons. This CDR3 contains 13 residues. CDR1 SGHRS and CDR2 YFSETQ come from the germline V gene. The V gene lost 4 bases and the J gene lost 5 bases, with 12 bases spanning the gap. This entry belongs to a study of T cell responses to AZD1222 COVID-19 vaccine. Study findings and constraints: Among those given AZD1222, only six were seropositive at baseline. After the peak T cell response, and only then, were repertoires sampled. In the spike-specific TCR repertoire, nearly half reportedly target unmutated variant regions.

The chain couples TRBV5-1 to TRBJ2-5; maybe TRBD1 (7 bases). The source is an adult in good health. The sequences come from peripheral blood, collected on day 0 of AZD1222 vaccination. This CDR3 is CASSAGQWETQYF. CDR3 bases: TGCGCCAGCAGCGCGGGACAGTGGGAGACCCAGTACTTC.